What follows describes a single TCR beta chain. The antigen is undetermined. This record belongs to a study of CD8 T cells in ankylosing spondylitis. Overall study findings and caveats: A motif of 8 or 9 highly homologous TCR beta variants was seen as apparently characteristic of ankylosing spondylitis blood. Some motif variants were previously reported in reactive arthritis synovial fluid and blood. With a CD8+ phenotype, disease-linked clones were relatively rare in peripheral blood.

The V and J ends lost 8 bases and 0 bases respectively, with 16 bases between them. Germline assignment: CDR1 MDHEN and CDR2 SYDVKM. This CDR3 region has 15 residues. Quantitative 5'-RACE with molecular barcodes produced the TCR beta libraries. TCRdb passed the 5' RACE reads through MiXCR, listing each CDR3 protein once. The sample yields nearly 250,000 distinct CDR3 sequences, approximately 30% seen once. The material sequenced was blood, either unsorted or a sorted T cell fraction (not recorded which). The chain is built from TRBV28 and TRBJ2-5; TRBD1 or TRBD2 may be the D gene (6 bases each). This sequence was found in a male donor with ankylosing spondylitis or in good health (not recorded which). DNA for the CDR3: TGTGCCAGCCAAGTCGGGGGCCGTGACCAAGAGACCCAGTACTTC. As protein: CASQVGGRDQETQYF. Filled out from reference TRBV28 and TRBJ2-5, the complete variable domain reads DVKVTQSSRYLVKRTGEKVFLECVQDMDHENMFWYRQDPGLGLRLIYFSYDVKMKEKGDIPEGYSVSREKKERFSLILESASTNQTSMYLCASQVGGRDQETQYFGPGTRLLVL.